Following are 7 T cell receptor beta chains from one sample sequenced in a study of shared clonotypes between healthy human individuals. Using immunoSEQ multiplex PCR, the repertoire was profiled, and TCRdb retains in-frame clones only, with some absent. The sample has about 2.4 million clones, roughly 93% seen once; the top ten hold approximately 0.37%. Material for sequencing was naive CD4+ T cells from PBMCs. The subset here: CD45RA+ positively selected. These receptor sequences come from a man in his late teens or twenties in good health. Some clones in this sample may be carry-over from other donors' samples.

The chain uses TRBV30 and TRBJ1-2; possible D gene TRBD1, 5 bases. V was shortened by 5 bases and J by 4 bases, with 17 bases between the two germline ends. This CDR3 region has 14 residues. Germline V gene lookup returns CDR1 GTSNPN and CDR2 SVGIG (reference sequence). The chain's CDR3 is CAWWGRRFPYGYTF. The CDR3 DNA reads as TGTGCCTGGTGGGGACGAAGGTTCCCCTATGGCTACACCTTC.

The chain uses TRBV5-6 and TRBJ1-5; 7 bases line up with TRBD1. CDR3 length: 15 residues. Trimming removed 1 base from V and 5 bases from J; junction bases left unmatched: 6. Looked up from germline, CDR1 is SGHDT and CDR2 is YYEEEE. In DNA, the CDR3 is TGTGCCAGCAGCTTGTTGGGACAGAAAGATCAGCCCCAGCATTTT. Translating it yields CASSLLGQKDQPQHF.

DNA for the CDR3: TGTGCCAGCAGCCCGAGGGGGCAAACTGAAGCTTTCTTT. Its translation: CASSPRGQTEAFF. The chain uses TRBV7-2 and TRBJ1-1; 7 bases line up with TRBD1. CDR3 size: 13 residues. Trimming at V came to 5 bases and at J to 5 bases, leaving 5 bases not matched to a gene. CDR1 and CDR2 (germline): SGHTA, FQGNSA.

CDR3: CASSHQGFGYTF. CDR3 in DNA: TGTGCCAGCAGCCATCAGGGGTTTGGCTACACCTTC. V is TRBV11-2 and J is TRBJ1-2; a weak D match, TRBD1 (6 bases). This CDR3 spans 12 amino acids. Germline CDR1 and CDR2: SGHAT and FQNNGV. V was cut by 5 bases and J by 7 bases, with 11 bases left in between.

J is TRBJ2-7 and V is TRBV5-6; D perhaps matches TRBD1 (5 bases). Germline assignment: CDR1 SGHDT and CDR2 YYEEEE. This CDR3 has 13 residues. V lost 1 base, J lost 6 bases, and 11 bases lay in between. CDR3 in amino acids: CASSLMGRLEQYF. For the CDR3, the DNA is TGTGCCAGCAGCTTGATGGGGCGACTCGAGCAGTACTTC.

CDR3 DNA sequence: TGTGCCAGCAGCCTCATTCCGGAAGAGACCCAGTACTTC. It translates to CASSLIPEETQYF. The genes are TRBV7-2 and TRBJ2-5; no firm D call. This CDR3 is 13 amino acids long. V dropped 5 bases and J dropped 3 bases, with 10 bases sitting between them. CDR1 is SGHTA, CDR2 FQGNSA, per germline.

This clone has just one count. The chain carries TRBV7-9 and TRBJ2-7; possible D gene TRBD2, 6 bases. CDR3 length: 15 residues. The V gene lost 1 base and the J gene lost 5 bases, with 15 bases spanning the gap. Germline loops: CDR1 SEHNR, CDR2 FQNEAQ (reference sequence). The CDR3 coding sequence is TGTGCCAGCAGCTTAGGTGGCGGGATTGAGAACGAGCAGTACTTC. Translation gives CASSLGGGIENEQYF.